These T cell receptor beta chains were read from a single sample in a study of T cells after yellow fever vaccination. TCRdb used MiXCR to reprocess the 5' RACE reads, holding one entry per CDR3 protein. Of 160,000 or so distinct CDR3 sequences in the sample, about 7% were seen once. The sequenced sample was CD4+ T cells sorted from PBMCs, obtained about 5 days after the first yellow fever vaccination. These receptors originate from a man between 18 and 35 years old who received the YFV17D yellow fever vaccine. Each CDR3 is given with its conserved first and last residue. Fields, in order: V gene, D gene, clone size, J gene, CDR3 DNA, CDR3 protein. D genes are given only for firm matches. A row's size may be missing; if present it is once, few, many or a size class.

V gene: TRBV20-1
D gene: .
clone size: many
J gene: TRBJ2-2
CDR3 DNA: TGCAGCTTTCCGAGGGGGACCGGGGAGCTGTTTTTT
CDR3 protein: CSFPRGTGELFF

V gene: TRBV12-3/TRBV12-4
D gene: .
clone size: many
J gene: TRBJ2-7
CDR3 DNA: TGTGCCAGCAGTTTCTACAGGTTTGGGCTCGGGGACGAGCAGTACTTC
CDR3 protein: CASSFYRFGLGDEQYF

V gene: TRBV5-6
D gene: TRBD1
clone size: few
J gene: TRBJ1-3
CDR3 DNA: TGTGCCAGCAAGGACAGGAGCTCTGGAAACACCATATATTTT
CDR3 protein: CASKDRSSGNTIYF

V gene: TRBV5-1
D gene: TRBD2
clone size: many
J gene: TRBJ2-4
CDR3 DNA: TGCGCCAGCAGCTTGGATAGCGGGGGGGCAGGAAACATTCAGTACTTC
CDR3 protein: CASSLDSGGAGNIQYF

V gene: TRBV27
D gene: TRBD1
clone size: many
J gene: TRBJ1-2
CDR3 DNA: TGTGCCAGCAGTCCGGGACAGCCTACTCTCTATGGCTACACCTTC
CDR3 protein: CASSPGQPTLYGYTF

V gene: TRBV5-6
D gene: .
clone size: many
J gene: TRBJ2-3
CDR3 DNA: TGTGCCAGCAGCCAGCGAGATACGCAGTATTTT
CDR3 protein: CASSQRDTQYF

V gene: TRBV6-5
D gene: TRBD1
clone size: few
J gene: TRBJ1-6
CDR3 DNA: TGTGCCAGCAGTTATACGGGACAGGGGCTATCACCCCTCCACTTT
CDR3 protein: CASSYTGQGLSPLHF

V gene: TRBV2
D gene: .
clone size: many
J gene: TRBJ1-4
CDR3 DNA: TGTGCCAGCAGTGAAGGTGGCGAAAAACTGTTTTTT
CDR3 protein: CASSEGGEKLFF

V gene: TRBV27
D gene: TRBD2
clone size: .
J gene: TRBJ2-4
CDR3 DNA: TGTGCCAGCAGTGCAAGCGGGGGGGCAAACATTCAGAACTTC
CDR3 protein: CASSASGGANIQNF

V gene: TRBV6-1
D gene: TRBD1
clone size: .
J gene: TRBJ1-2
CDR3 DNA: TGTGCCAGCAGAAAAGGGACAGGGGGAGGCTACACCTTC
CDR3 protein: CASRKGTGGGYTF

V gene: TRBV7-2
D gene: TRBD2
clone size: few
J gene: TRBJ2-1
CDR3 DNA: TGTGCCAGCAGCGTCCGAAGGGGACTAGCGGGTTCCAATGAGCAGTTCTTC
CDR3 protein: CASSVRRGLAGSNEQFF

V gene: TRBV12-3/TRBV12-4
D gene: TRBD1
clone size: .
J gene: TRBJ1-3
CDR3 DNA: TGTGCCAGCAGTTTCGCAGGGGGCTCTGGAAACACCATATATTTT
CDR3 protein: CASSFAGGSGNTIYF